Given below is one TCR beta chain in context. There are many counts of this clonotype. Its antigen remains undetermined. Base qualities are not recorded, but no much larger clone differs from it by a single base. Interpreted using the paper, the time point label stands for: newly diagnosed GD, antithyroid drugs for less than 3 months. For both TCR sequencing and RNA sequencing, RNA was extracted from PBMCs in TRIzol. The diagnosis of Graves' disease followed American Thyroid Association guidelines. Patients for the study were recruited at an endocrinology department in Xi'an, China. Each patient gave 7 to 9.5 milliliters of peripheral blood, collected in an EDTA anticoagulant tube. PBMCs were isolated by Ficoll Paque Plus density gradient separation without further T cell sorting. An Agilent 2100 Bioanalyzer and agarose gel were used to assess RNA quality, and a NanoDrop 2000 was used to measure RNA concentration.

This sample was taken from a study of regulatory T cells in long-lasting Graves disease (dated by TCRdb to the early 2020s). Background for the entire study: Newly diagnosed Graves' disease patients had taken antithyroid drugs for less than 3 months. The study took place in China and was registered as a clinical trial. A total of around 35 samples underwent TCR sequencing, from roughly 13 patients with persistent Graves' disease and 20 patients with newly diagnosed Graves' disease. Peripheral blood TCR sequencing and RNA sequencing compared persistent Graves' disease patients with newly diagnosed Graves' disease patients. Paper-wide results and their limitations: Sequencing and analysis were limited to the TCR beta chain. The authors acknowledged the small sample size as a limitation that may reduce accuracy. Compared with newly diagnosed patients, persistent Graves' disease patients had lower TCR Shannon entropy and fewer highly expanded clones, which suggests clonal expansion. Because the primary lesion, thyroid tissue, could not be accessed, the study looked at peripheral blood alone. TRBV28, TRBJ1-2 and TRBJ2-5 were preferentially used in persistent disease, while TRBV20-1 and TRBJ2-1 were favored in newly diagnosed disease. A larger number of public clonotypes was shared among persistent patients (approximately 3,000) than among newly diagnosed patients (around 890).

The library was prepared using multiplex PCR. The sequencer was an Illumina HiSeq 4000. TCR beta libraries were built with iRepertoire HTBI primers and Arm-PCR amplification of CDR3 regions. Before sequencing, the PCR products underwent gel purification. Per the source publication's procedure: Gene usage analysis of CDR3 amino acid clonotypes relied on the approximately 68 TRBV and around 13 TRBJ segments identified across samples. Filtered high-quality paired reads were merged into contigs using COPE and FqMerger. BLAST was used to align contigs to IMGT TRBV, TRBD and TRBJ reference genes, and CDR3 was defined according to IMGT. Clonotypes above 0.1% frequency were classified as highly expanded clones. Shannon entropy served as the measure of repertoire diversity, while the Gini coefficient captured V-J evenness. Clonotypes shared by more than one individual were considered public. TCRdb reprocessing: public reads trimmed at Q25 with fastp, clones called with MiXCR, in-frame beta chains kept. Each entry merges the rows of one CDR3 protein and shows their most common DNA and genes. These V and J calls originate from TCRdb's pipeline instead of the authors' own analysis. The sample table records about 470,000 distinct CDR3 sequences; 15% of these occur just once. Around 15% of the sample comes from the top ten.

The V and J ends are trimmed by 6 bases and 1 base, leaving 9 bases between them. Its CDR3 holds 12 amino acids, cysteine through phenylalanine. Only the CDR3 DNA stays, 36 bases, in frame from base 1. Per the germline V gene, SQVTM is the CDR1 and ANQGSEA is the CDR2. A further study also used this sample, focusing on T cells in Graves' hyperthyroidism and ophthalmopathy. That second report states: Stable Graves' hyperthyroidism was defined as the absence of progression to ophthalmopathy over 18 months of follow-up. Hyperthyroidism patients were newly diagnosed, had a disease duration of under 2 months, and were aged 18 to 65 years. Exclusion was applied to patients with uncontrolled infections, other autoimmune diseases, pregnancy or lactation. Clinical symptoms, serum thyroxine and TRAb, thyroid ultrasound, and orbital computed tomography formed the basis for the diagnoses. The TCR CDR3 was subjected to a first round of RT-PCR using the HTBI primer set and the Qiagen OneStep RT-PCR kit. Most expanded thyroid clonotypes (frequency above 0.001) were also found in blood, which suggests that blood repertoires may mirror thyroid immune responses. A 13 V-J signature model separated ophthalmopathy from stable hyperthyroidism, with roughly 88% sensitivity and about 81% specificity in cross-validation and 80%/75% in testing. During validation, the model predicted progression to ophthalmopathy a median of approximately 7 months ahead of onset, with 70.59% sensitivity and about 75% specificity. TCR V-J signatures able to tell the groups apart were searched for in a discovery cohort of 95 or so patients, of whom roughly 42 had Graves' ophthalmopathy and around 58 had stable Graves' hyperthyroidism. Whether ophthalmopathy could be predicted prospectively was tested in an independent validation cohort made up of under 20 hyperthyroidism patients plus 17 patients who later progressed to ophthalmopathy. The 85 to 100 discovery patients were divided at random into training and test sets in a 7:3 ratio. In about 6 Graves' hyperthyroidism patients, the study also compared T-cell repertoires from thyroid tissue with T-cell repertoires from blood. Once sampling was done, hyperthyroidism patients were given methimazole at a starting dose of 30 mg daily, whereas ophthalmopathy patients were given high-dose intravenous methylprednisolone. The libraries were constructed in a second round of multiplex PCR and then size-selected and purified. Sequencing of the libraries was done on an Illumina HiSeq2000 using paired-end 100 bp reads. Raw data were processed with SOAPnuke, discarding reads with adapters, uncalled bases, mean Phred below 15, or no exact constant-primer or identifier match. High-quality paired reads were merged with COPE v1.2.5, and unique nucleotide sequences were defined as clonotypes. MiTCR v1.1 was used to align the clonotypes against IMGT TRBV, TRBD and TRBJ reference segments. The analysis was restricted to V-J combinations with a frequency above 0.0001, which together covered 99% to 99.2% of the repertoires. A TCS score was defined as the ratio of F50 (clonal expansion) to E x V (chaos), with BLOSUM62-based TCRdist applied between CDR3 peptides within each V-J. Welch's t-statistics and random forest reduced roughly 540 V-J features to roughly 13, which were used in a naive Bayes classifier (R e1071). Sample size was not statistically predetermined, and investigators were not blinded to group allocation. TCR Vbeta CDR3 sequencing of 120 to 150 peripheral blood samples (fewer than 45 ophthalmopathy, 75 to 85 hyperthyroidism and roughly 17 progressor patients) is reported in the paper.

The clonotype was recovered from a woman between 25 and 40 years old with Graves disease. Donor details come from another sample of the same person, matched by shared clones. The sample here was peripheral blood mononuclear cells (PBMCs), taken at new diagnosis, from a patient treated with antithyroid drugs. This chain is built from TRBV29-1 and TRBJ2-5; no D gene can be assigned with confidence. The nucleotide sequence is TGCAGCGTAAGACACCTCCAAGAGACCCAGTACTTC. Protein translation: CSVRHLQETQYF.